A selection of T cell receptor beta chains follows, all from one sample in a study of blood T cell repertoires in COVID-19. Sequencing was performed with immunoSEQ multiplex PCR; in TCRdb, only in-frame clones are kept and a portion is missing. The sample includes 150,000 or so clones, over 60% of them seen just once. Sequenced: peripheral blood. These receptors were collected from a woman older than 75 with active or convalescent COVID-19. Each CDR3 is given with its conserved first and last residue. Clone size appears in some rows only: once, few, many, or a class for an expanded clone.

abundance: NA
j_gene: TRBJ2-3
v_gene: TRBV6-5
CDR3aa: CASSYNVLTDTQYF

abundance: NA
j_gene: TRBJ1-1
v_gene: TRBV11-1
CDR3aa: CASSAGIGGFEAFF

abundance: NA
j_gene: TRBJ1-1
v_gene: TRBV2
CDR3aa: CASSEQGGNTEAFF

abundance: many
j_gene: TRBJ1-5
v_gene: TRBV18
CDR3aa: CASSPWAGAQPQHF

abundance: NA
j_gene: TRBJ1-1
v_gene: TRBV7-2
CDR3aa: CASRGRGNTEAFF

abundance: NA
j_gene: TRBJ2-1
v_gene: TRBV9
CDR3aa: CASSVLGSGEQFF

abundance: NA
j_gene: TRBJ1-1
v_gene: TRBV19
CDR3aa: CASSIGEGRAEAFF

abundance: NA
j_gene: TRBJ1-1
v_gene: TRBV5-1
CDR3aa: CASSVTDSNTEAFF

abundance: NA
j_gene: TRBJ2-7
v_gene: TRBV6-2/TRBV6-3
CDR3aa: CASSYAGYEQYF

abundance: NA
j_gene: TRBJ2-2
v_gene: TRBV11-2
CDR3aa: CASSFFVRGANTGELFF

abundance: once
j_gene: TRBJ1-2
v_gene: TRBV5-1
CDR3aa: CASSFLGGLGYGYTF

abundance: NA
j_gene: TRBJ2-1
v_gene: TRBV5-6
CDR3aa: CASSLGQGRYNEQFF

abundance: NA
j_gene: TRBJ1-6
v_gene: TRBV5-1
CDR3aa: CASSLAGVANSPLHF

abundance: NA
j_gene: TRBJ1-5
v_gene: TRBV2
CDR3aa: CASSQLGTGGNQPQHF

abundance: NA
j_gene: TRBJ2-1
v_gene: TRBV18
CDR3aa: CASSQQGGPYNEQFF

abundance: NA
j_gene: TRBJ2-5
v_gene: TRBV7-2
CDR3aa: CASSLAPAGGWQETQYF

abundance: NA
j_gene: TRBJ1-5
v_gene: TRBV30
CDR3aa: CAWGATGGQPQHF

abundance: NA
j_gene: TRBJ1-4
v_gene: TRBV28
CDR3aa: CASSSSGTGLILGSKLFF

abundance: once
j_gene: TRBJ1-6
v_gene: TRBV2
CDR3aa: CASSAKQGRNSPLHF

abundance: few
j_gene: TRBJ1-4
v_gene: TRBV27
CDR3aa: CASSSIPSLNEKLFF

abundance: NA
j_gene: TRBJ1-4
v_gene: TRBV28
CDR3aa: CASSLQGLTEKLFF

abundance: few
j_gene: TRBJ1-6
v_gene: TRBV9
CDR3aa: CASSVGGGADSPLHF

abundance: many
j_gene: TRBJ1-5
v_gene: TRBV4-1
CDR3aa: CASSHGDSSNQPQHF

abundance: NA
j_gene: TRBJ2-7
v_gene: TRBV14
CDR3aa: CASSQRLQGSEQYF

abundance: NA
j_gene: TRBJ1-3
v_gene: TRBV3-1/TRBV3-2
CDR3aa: CASGQPLGNTIYF

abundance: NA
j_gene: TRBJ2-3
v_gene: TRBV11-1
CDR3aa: CASSLPPGDTQYF

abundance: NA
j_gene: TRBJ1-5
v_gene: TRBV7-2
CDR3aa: CASSLAGGQGRHQHF

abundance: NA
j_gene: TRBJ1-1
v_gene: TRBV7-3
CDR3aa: CASSSTGNTEAFF

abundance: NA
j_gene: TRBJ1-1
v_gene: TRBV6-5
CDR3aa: CASSYSILGGDTEAFF

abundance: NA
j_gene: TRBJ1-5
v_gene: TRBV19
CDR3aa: CASSSLGTGLGQPQHF

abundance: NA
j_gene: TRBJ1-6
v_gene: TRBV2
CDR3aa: CASTPQKNSPLHF

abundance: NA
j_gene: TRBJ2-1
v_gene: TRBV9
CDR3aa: CASSALAGGHNEQFF

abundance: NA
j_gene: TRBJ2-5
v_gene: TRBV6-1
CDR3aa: CASTVDYQETQYF

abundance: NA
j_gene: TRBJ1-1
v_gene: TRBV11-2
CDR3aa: CASSLVGQSGSEAFF

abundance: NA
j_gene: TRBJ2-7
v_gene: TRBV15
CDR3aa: CATSRSGGQGQSYEQYF

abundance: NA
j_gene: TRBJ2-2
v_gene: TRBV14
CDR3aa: CASSQVIAGELFF

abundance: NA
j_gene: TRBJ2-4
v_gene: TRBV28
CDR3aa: CASSQQSGGTIQYF

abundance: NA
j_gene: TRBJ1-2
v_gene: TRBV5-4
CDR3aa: CASSLAGFRYGYTF

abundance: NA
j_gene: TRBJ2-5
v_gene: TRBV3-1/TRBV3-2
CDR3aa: CASSLGTARSETQYF

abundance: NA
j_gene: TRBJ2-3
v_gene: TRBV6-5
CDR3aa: CASRQTLGVDTQYF

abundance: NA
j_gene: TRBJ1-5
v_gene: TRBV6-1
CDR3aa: CASSDRSNQPQHF

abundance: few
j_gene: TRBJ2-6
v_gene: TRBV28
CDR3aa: CASKGRLAAGQISGANVLTF

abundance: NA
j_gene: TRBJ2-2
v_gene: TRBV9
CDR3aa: CASSERQQNTGELFF

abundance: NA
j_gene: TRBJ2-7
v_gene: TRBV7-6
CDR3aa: CASSLKVQGSVYEQYF

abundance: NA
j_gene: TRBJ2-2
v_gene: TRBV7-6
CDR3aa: CASSLTVTANTGELFF

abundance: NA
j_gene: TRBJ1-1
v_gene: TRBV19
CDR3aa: CASSRDRGDEAFF

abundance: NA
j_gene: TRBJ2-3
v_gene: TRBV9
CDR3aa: CASSATQAGTQYF

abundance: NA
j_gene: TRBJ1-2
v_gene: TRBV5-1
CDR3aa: CASSFGDRGVPNGYTF